A selection of T cell receptor beta chains follows, all from one sample in a study of cytomegalovirus exposure and HLA in healthy donors. The table came from immunoSEQ multiplex PCR; TCRdb's copy has only in-frame clones and leaves some out. The profile shows 140,000 or so clones, roughly 76% of them singletons. What was sequenced was PBMCs. The receptors originated from a woman aged 25 to 39 in good health and CMV-seronegative. CDR3s include the opening cysteine and the closing phenylalanine or tryptophan. D genes are given only for firm matches. Rows may omit the clone size; those that give it use once, few, many or a size class.

j_call d_call v_call clone_size cdr3_aa cdr3_nt
TRBJ2-3 . TRBV2 . CASSDRGADTQYF TGTGCCAGCAGTGACAGGGGGGCAGATACGCAGTATTTT
TRBJ1-1 TRBD1 TRBV7-8 . CASSLGRQGLNTEAFF TGTGCCAGCAGCTTGGGGAGACAGGGGTTAAACACTGAAGCTTTCTTT
TRBJ1-6 TRBD1 TRBV10-3 . CAISGRERGQGSSPLHF TGTGCCATCAGTGGGAGGGAGAGGGGACAGGGAAGTTCACCCCTCCACTTT
TRBJ2-1 . TRBV7-8 few CASSITGWAYNEQFF TGTGCCAGCAGCATTACAGGGTGGGCCTACAATGAGCAGTTCTTC
TRBJ2-5 TRBD2 TRBV28 . CASRLLALQETQYF TGTGCCAGCAGGCTACTAGCGTTACAAGAGACCCAGTACTTC
TRBJ1-1 . TRBV7-2 . CASSVPGRTEAFF TGTGCCAGCAGCGTACCAGGGAGGACTGAAGCTTTCTTT
TRBJ2-4 . TRBV19 . CASSTPGGAKNIQYF TGTGCCAGTAGTACCCCCGGTGGAGCCAAAAACATTCAGTACTTC
TRBJ1-3 TRBD1 TRBV18 once CASSKDRSSGNTIYF TGTGCCAGCTCAAAGGACAGGTCCTCTGGAAACACCATATATTTT
TRBJ2-7 . TRBV7-2 . CASSPRGRAGEEEQYF TGTGCCAGCAGCCCTAGAGGGCGGGCGGGTGAGGAGGAGCAGTACTTC
TRBJ2-5 TRBD1 TRBV11-2 . CASSLGRGRETQYF TGTGCCAGCAGCTTAGGCAGGGGGCGTGAGACCCAGTACTTC
TRBJ2-7 . TRBV4-3 . CASSQGLSSYEQYF TGCGCCAGCAGCCAAGGTCTCTCCTCCTACGAGCAGTACTTC